This TCR beta chain comes out of a study of T cell repertoires in cytomegalovirus infection. Overall study: CMV epitopes, recently identified HLA-C-restricted and well-studied HLA-B-restricted, were used. Carrying CMV and the relevant HLA type showed in public TCR beta signatures.

Study outcomes and limitations: HLA-C-restricted CMV-specific TCR beta clonotypes were dominant in the ex vivo response.

This clonotype appeared a few times. Its antigen remains unidentified. TCRdb passed the reads through MiXCR, listing each CDR3 protein once. The repertoire holds roughly 730,000 distinct CDR3 sequences, with roughly 36% as singletons. V lost 5 bases and J lost 1, with 8 bases in between. CDR1 and CDR2 (germline): SEHNR, FQNEAQ (reference sequence). The CDR3 contains 14 residues. The origin of this receptor is a human donor in good health (CMV status not recorded). Some clones in this sample may be carry-over from other donors' samples. The sequenced sample was cultured PBMCs, obtained from culture after CMV antigen stimulation. This chain joins TRBV7-9 and TRBJ2-2; no clear D. The CDR3 region has the DNA TGTGCCAGCAGCCCCGACGGGAACACCGGGGAGCTGTTTTTT. Translating it yields CASSPDGNTGELFF.